The 10 T cell receptor beta chains given below trace back to one sample, sequenced in a study of CD4 and CD8 cells across lung adenocarcinoma regions. Using its own MiXCR run on the PCR reads, TCRdb lists one record per CDR3 protein. Among about 25,000 distinct CDR3 sequences listed, 50% were seen once. The sequenced sample consisted of CD8+ T cells from the center of a lung tumor. Every receptor here comes from a male donor with lung adenocarcinoma. The CD4 and CD8 labels of this study may be unreliable.

This chain uses TRBV11-1 with TRBJ2-2, with no clear D. Germline V gene data show CDR1 as SGHAT and CDR2 as FQDESV (reference sequence). The CDR3 is made up of 14 amino acids. The ends were cut back, 5 bases at V and 1 base at J, with 8 bases in the middle. The CDR3 region is CASSPTRNTGELFF. CDR3 nucleotides: TGTGCCAGCAGCCCTACAAGGAACACCGGGGAGCTGTTTTTT.

The chain recombines TRBV27 with TRBJ2-3, with 11 bases that match TRBD2. The CDR3 loop spans 15 amino acids. Germline CDR1 is MNHEY and CDR2 is SMNVEV (reference sequence). V was clipped by 6 bases and J by 1 base; unmatched bases: 3. This CDR3 is CASRRGLAGTDTQYF. The CDR3 DNA reads TGTGCCAGCAGACGGGGACTAGCGGGCACAGATACGCAGTATTTT.

On this clonotype: Sequence at one end of the junction differs from germline and may be a read error. This chain links TRBV6-1 with TRBJ2-5, with 7 nucleotides matching TRBD2. CDR1 MNHNS and CDR2 SASEGT come from the germline V gene. The CDR3 covers 16 residues. The chain's CDR3 is CASGGVGGGVRDTQYF. CDR3 DNA: TGTGCCAGCGGGGGGGTCGGGGGAGGGGTCCGGGATACCCAGTATTTC.

This sequence joins TRBV10-3 and TRBJ2-5, with a possible D match to TRBD2 (6 bases). This CDR3 spans 15 amino acids. Germline-derived CDR1 and CDR2 are ENHRY and SYGVKD. V was clipped by 11 bases and J by 9 bases, with 28 bases between them. This CDR3 reads CAVGGGARDQVAQYF. In DNA, the CDR3 is TGTGCCGTGGGGGGTGGGGCTCGCGACCAAGTGGCCCAGTACTTC.

This rearrangement joins TRBV6-1 to TRBJ1-1; D is uncertain. Trimming took off 6 bases at V and 4 bases at J, with 18 bases between the two ends. Germline-derived CDR1 and CDR2 are MNHNS and SASEGT. The CDR3 totals 15 residues. This CDR3 reads CASSRRRGFGTEAFF. The CDR3 region has the DNA TGTGCCAGCAGCCGGCGTCGGGGATTCGGCACTGAAGCTTTCTTT.

Comment on this clonotype: One end of the junction is discordant with germline, which a read error may explain. This chain joins TRBV4-1 and TRBJ2-3; D may be TRBD2 (7 bases). CDR3 length equals 15 residues. Germline V gives CDR1 MGHRA, CDR2 YSYEKL. CDR3 coding DNA: TGCGCCGGGGGCCAAGAGGGCGGGGGCCCAGAGACGCAGTACTTT. Translating it yields CAGGQEGGGPETQYF.

V usage is TRBV6-1 and J usage is TRBJ2-5; possible D gene TRBD2, 7 bases. V was clipped by 8 bases and J by 3 bases, with 19 bases between them. This CDR3 spans 15 amino acids. Germline V gene data show CDR1 as MNHNS and CDR2 as SASEGT. The CDR3 DNA reads as TGTGCCAGCGCGGGCGGGGGCCGTGACAAAGAGACCCAGTACTTC. It codes for CASAGGGRDKETQYF.

The chain has TRBV6-5 and TRBJ2-1, with 11 bases fitting TRBD1. The DNA end lines up better with TRBJ2-7; the J call may be wrong. The CDR3 sequence is 15 residues long. Germline assignment: CDR1 MNHEY and CDR2 SVGAGI. The CDR3 nucleotides are TGTGCCAGCAGTTACCGGGACAGGGGGGCATACGAGCAGTACTTC. This translates into CASSYRDRGAYEQYF.

Only a few counts were recorded for this clonotype. The chain joins TRBV12-3 or TRBV12-4 to TRBJ1-2; D possibly corresponds to TRBD1 (5 bases). V was cut by 7 bases and J by 1 base, with 16 bases left in between. CDR3 size: 15 residues. CDR3 sequence (DNA): TGTGCCAGCAACCCTCGAGGGGAGAATAACTATGGCTACACCTTC. Protein: CASNPRGENNYGYTF.

This clonotype occurred many times. The chain couples TRBV6-4 to TRBJ2-1, with D maybe TRBD2 (5 bases). The V gene's germline CDR1 is MRHNA and CDR2 SNTAGT. This CDR3 is 14 amino acids long. The V end lost 3 bases, the J end lost 6 bases, and 12 bases lay between the germline ends. In DNA form, the CDR3 reads TGTGCCAGCAGTGAGGAGGACGCACCCAATGAGCAGTTCTTC. Translating it yields CASSEEDAPNEQFF.